One and the same sample provided the 15 T cell receptor beta chains below, sequenced in a study of shared clonotypes between healthy human individuals. The assay was immunoSEQ multiplex PCR, and TCRdb's table has in-frame clones only and misses some. The table lists some 500,000 clones, about 95% of them singletons, with about 0.054% in the top ten. Sequencing was carried out using naive CD4+ T cells sorted from blood. Stated subset: CD45RA+ positively selected. All receptors derive from a woman in her thirties in good health.

This chain joins TRBV28 and TRBJ2-1; 12 nucleotides agree with TRBD2. Germline V gene sequence: CDR1 MDHEN, CDR2 SYDVKM. The trim removed 3 bases at V and 12 bases at J, leaving 9 bases unmatched. The CDR3 is made up of 15 amino acids. CDR3 DNA sequence: TGTGCCAGCAGTTTGGCCGGACTAGCGGGGCCGGGGCAGTTCTTC. As protein: CASSLAGLAGPGQFF.

Notes on this clone: This CDR3 is also generated by other DNA sequences in the sample. The chain joins TRBV20-1 to TRBJ1-1; D gene ambiguous. The V end was cut by 3 bases, the J end by 2 bases, with 4 bases between. The CDR3 covers 11 residues. The V gene's germline CDR1 is DFQATT and CDR2 SNEGSKA (reference sequence). The CDR3, as DNA: TGCAGTGCTAGCCTTAACACTGAAGCTTTCTTT. This translates into CSASLNTEAFF.

This clone was seen a single time. This chain links TRBV6-1 with TRBJ2-3; 11 bases are shared with TRBD2. Germline V CDR1 and CDR2: MNHNS, SASEGT. The CDR3 has 16 amino acids. The ends lost 1 base at V and 0 bases at J; junction bases unmatched: 0. The CDR3 region has the DNA TGTGCCAGCAGTGAAGGACTAGCGGGAAGCACAGATACGCAGTATTTT. Translating it yields CASSEGLAGSTDTQYF.

The chain uses TRBV10-3 and TRBJ2-7, with D perhaps matching TRBD1 (8 bases). There are 12 residues in the CDR3. Germline V CDR1 and CDR2: ENHRY, SYGVKD. Trimming cost V 11 bases and J 6 bases, with 17 bases left between them. The CDR3 DNA sequence: TGTGCCTCTTCGACAGGGGAGGGCGAGCAGTACTTC. Amino acid sequence: CASSTGEGEQYF.

V is TRBV5-5 and J is TRBJ1-1; 7 nucleotides agree with TRBD1. V dropped 4 bases and J dropped 0; count of bases not matched to a gene: 12. This CDR3 contains 17 residues. Germline CDR1 and CDR2: SGHKS and YYEKEE (reference sequence). The CDR3 nucleotides read TGTGCCAGCAGCCCACCCCGGGACAGAACCATGAACACTGAAGCTTTCTTT. Amino acid sequence: CASSPPRDRTMNTEAFF. The full variable domain, rest sourced from reference TRBV5-5 and TRBJ1-1, is DAGVTQSPTHLIKTRGQQVTLRCSPISGHKSVSWYQQVLGQGPQFIFQYYEKEERGRGNFPDRFSARQFPNYSSELNVNALLLGDSALYLCASSPPRDRTMNTEAFFGQGTRLTVV.

The chain joins TRBV29-1 to TRBJ1-4; D gene uncertain. CDR1 is SQVTM, CDR2 ANQGSEA, per germline. V lost 7 bases, J lost 5 bases, and 11 bases lay in between. The CDR3 extends over 12 amino acids. The CDR3 protein is CSGAEPNEKLFF. In DNA form, the CDR3 reads TGCAGCGGTGCCGAACCGAATGAAAAACTGTTTTTT.

The chain has TRBV19 and TRBJ1-5; a possible D gene is TRBD1 (6 bases). The length of the CDR3 is 16 residues. The ends were cut back, 5 bases at V and 3 bases at J, with 17 bases in the middle. The germline gives CDR1 LNHDA, CDR2 SQIVND (reference sequence). CDR3: CASSEQGGLPNQPQHF. CDR3 in DNA: TGTGCCAGTAGTGAACAGGGTGGACTGCCCAATCAGCCCCAGCATTTT.

The chain combines TRBV18 with TRBJ2-7; D is ambiguous. The CDR3 totals 13 residues. In germline, CDR1 is KGHSH, CDR2 LQKENI. Trimming took off 0 bases at V and 3 bases at J, with 6 bases between the two ends. CDR3 sequence: CASSPPAVYEQYF. DNA for the CDR3: TGTGCCAGCTCACCACCGGCAGTCTACGAGCAGTACTTC.

The rearrangement links TRBV5-6 to TRBJ2-7; 8 bases are shared with TRBD1. The CDR3 is 14 amino acids. Germline V gives CDR1 SGHDT, CDR2 YYEEEE. J was trimmed by 3 bases and V by 2 bases; bases with no gene match: 4. The CDR3 spells CASSFGTGVYEQYF. The DNA of the CDR3 is TGTGCCAGCAGCTTCGGGACAGGTGTCTACGAGCAGTACTTC.

The chain couples TRBV2 to TRBJ2-2; D unresolved. The CDR3 loop spans 16 amino acids. Germline CDR1 SNHLY, CDR2 FYNNEI. V was clipped by 6 bases and J by 1 base, with 15 bases between them. The CDR3 DNA follows: TGTGCCAGCAGGCCTCATCTAAAAGGGAACACCGGGGAGCTGTTTTTT. It translates to CASRPHLKGNTGELFF.

The J gene is TRBJ2-7, the V gene TRBV5-1; D perhaps matches TRBD2 (5 bases). The germline CDR1 and CDR2 sequences are SGHRS and YFSETQ. The V end lost 5 bases, the J end lost 3 bases, and 15 bases lay between the germline ends. The CDR3 runs 14 residues. The CDR3 spells CASSREGVGYEQYF. CDR3 bases: TGCGCCAGCAGTAGAGAGGGAGTAGGCTACGAGCAGTACTTC.

The V gene is TRBV5-1, the J gene TRBJ2-1; 9 nucleotides align to TRBD2. CDR3 size: 16 residues. The germline gives CDR1 SGHRS, CDR2 YFSETQ. Trimming at V came to 4 bases and at J to 0 bases, leaving 5 bases not matched to a gene. The CDR3 region has the DNA TGCGCCAGCAGCCTCGAAGCGGGAGGCTCCTACAATGAGCAGTTCTTC. Translated, it gives CASSLEAGGSYNEQFF.

The gene calls are TRBV5-1 and TRBJ1-1; 8 positions agree with TRBD1. The CDR3 length is 15 residues. Germline CDR1 reads SGHRS; CDR2 reads YFSETQ. The V segment lost 0 bases and the J segment 3 bases; nucleotides outside the gene matches: 4. This chain's CDR3 is CASSLAAGGHTEAFF. DNA for the CDR3: TGCGCCAGCAGCTTGGCAGCAGGGGGCCACACTGAAGCTTTCTTT.

This rearrangement joins TRBV28 to TRBJ1-2; D possibly corresponds to TRBD1 (6 bases). V was cut by 1 base and J by 3 bases, with 6 bases left in between. The CDR3 totals 13 residues. Germline V gene data show CDR1 as MDHEN and CDR2 as SYDVKM. The CDR3 DNA follows: TGTGCCAGCAGTTTATCAGGGGACTATGGCTACACCTTC. Its protein is CASSLSGDYGYTF.

V is TRBV18 and J is TRBJ2-1; D remains ambiguous. CDR1 KGHSH and CDR2 LQKENI come from the germline V gene. The germline V and J ends were trimmed by 0 bases and 9 bases, with 18 bases remaining between them. The CDR3 loop spans 16 amino acids. Here the CDR3 reads CASSPPVLEKGGEQFF. Written as DNA, the CDR3 is TGTGCCAGCTCACCACCTGTGCTAGAGAAGGGTGGTGAGCAGTTCTTC.